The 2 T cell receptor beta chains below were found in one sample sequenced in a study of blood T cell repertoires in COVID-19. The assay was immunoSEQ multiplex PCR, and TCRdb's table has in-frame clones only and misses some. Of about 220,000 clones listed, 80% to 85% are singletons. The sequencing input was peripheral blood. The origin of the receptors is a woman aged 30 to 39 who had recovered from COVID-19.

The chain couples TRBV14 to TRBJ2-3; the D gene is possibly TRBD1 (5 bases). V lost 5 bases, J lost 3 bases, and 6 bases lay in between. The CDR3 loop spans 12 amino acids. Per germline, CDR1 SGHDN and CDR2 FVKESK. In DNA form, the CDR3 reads TGTGCCAGCAGCAAGGGGACAGATACGCAGTATTTT. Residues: CASSKGTDTQYF.

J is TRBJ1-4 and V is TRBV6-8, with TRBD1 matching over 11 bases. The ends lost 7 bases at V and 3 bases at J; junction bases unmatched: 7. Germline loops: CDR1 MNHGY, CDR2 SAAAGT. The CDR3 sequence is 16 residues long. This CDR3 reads CASIPDRGLSNEKLFF. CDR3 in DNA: TGTGCCAGCATCCCGGACAGGGGGCTTTCTAATGAAAAACTGTTTTTT.